Listed here are 32 T cell receptor beta chains from one sample, sequenced in a study of cytomegalovirus exposure and HLA in healthy donors. Amplification used 60 Vbeta primers and 13 Jbeta primers. The data were produced by immunoSEQ multiplex PCR, yet TCRdb's version contains in-frame clones alone and is incomplete. This table has over 110,000 clones, 65% to 85% appearing once. Sample: PBMCs. The origin of the receptors is a man aged 18 to 30 in good health and CMV-seronegative.

The CDR3 reads CASSAGTGAEYGYTF. The CDR3 nucleotides read TGCGCCAGCAGTGCCGGGACAGGGGCGGAGTATGGCTACACCTTC. The chain joins TRBV5-1 to TRBJ1-2; 10 nucleotides agree with TRBD1. After removal of 5 bases from V and 5 bases from J, the junction contained 9 bases not matched to a gene. Per germline, CDR1 SGHRS and CDR2 YFSETQ. CDR3 length equals 15 residues.

The chain has TRBV10-1 and TRBJ1-5; 7 nucleotides line up with TRBD1. Germline CDR1 WNHNN, CDR2 SYGVQD (reference sequence). The CDR3 spans 14 residues. V shed 7 bases, J shed 4 bases, and the junction held 7 bases outside the gene matches. The CDR3 region has the DNA TGCGCCAGCATTACGGACAGGAAAAATCAGCCCCAGCATTTT. It translates to CASITDRKNQPQHF.

The chain has TRBV16 and TRBJ1-3, with D unresolved. The CDR3 covers 14 residues. The V end was cut by 4 bases, the J end by 0 bases, with 7 bases between. Germline V CDR1 and CDR2: KGHSY, FQNENV. DNA of the CDR3: TGTGCCAGCAGCCCCGTTTCCTCTGGAAACACCATATATTTT. Encoded protein: CASSPVSSGNTIYF. Drawing the rest from reference TRBV16 and TRBJ1-3, the complete variable domain is GEEVAQTPKHLVRGEGQKAKLYCAPIKGHSYVFWYQQVLKNEFKFLISFQNENVFDETGMPKERFSAKCLPNSPCSLEIQATKLEDSAVYFCASSPVSSGNTIYFGEGSWLTVV.

This rearrangement joins TRBV18 to TRBJ1-5, with a weak D call TRBD1 (6 bases). The V end lost 6 bases, the J end lost 0 bases, and 18 bases lay between the germline ends. The length of the CDR3 is 17 residues. CDR1 is KGHSH, CDR2 LQKENI, per germline. This CDR3 is CASSERWTALSNQPQHF. CDR3 DNA: TGTGCCAGCTCCGAGAGATGGACAGCCCTTAGCAATCAGCCCCAGCATTTT.

The chain couples TRBV5-1 to TRBJ1-2; 7 bases align to TRBD1. With V trimmed by 5 bases and J by 10 bases, 8 bases remained unmatched. The germline V gene encodes CDR1 SGHRS and CDR2 YFSETQ. CDR3 length: 12 amino acids. In DNA form, the CDR3 reads TGCGCCAGCAGGCCTACAGGGGAACCCTACACCTTC. Its translation is CASRPTGEPYTF. The full variable domain, completed using reference TRBV5-1 and TRBJ1-2, is KAGVTQTPRYLIKTRGQQVTLSCSPISGHRSVSWYQQTPGQGLQFLFEYFSETQRNKGNFPGRFSGRQFSNSRSEMNVSTLELGDSALYLCASRPTGEPYTFGSGTRLTVV.

In its sample, this clone was seen a few times. The chain couples TRBV5-1 to TRBJ2-7, with D possibly matching TRBD1 (6 bases). Germline V gene lookup returns CDR1 SGHRS and CDR2 YFSETQ. This CDR3 contains 14 residues. Deletions cut 4 bases from V and 1 base from J, with 12 bases between. CDR3 in amino acids: CASSPGTPSYEQYF. In DNA form, the CDR3 reads TGCGCCAGCAGCCCCGGGACACCTTCCTACGAGCAGTACTTC.

The J gene is TRBJ2-1, the V gene TRBV12-5; 8 nucleotides align to TRBD1. Germline trimming cut 10 bases from V and 6 bases from J; bases unmatched to any gene: 8. The CDR3 extends over 13 amino acids. The germline gives CDR1 LGHNT, CDR2 FRNRAP. CDR3 in amino acids: CATMGTGPNEQFF. The CDR3 DNA reads TGTGCTACCATGGGGACAGGCCCCAATGAGCAGTTCTTC.

The V and J genes are TRBV5-1 and TRBJ2-2, with D possibly matching TRBD1 (5 bases). Trimming removed 0 bases from V and 5 bases from J, with 8 bases in between. Germline V gene data show CDR1 as SGHRS and CDR2 as YFSETQ. The CDR3 consists of 14 residues. CDR3 coding DNA: TGCGCCAGCAGCTTGGGGCGACAGACCGGGGAGCTGTTTTTT. It codes for CASSLGRQTGELFF.

The rearrangement links TRBV5-6 to TRBJ2-1, with TRBD1 identical over 8 bases. The CDR3 totals 17 residues. In germline, CDR1 is SGHDT, CDR2 YYEEEE. J was trimmed by 4 bases and V by 0 bases; bases with no gene match: 9. CDR3 sequence (DNA): TGTGCCAGCAGCTTGGCCTGGGACAGGTGGGGTTACAATGAGCAGTTCTTC. It encodes CASSLAWDRWGYNEQFF.

This clone was seen only once. This same CDR3 is encoded by further DNA sequences in the sample. The CDR3 loop reads CASSLGHSNQPQHF. The CDR3 DNA sequence: TGTGCCAGCAGCTTAGGACACAGTAATCAGCCCCAGCATTTT. This rearrangement joins TRBV7-2 to TRBJ1-5; no definite D call. This CDR3 comprises 14 residues. V was clipped by 1 base and J by 4 bases, with 8 bases between them. Germline-derived CDR1 and CDR2 are SGHTA and FQGNSA.

This clone has just a few counts. This chain links TRBV30 with TRBJ1-6, with 7 bases aligning to TRBD1. Germline CDR1 is GTSNPN and CDR2 is SVGIG (reference sequence). J lost 7 bases, V lost 5 bases, and 2 bases had no gene match. This CDR3 contains 12 residues. The CDR3 coding sequence is TGTGCCTGGGTACAGGGGAATTCACCCCTCCACTTT. Translation: CAWVQGNSPLHF.

The chain employs TRBV4-3 and TRBJ2-7, with 8 bases fitting TRBD2. J lost 1 base, V lost 1 base, and 0 bases had no gene match. The CDR3 length is 14 residues. Per the germline V gene, CDR1 is LGHNA and CDR2 is YSLEER. The CDR3 DNA follows: TGCGCCAGCAGCCAAGCGGGAGGGTCCTACGAGCAGTACTTC. Translation gives CASSQAGGSYEQYF.

This chain joins TRBV19 and TRBJ2-2; maybe TRBD1 (6 bases). CDR1 is LNHDA, CDR2 SQIVND, per germline (reference sequence). The CDR3 is 14 residues long. V gave up 5 bases and J gave up 8 bases, with 15 bases separating them. The CDR3 DNA reads TGTGCCAGTAGTCCGGGGACATTTTCTGGGGAGCTGTTTTTT. This translates into CASSPGTFSGELFF. The full variable domain, its missing parts supplied by reference TRBV19 and TRBJ2-2, is DGGITQSPKYLFRKEGQNVTLSCEQNLNHDAMYWYRQDPGQGLRLIYYSQIVNDFQKGDIAEGYSVSREKKESFPLTVTSAQKNPTAFYLCASSPGTFSGELFFGEGSRLTVL.

The chain joins TRBV4-3 to TRBJ2-3; TRBD2 agrees at 13 bases. The V gene's germline CDR1 is LGHNA and CDR2 YSLEER. Trimming took 0 bases from V and 0 from J; bases not matched to a gene: 9. The CDR3 length is 20 residues. The CDR3 sequence: CASSQDWTSGGFSSTDTQYF. In nucleotides, the CDR3 is TGCGCCAGCAGCCAAGATTGGACTAGCGGGGGATTTTCTAGCACAGATACGCAGTATTTT.

The chain is built from TRBV11-3 and TRBJ2-5, with D unresolved. Germline V lookup: CDR1 SGHNT, CDR2 YENEEA. Trimming removed 0 bases from V and 3 bases from J, with 8 bases in between. This CDR3 has 14 amino acids. This CDR3 reads CASSLDGKKETQYF. The CDR3 coding sequence is TGTGCCAGCAGCTTAGACGGTAAAAAAGAGACCCAGTACTTC.

The chain combines TRBV9 with TRBJ2-1; D perhaps matches TRBD2 (6 bases). Trimming cost V 4 bases and J 3 bases, with 14 bases left between them. The germline CDR1 and CDR2 sequences are SGDLS and YYNGEE. The CDR3 consists of 15 residues. CDR3 coding DNA: TGTGCCAGCAGCCTGAGACTAGACGACTACAATGAGCAGTTCTTC. This encodes CASSLRLDDYNEQFF.

This clone was detected a few times. This chain joins TRBV5-1 and TRBJ1-3, with 7 bases matching TRBD1. Germline lookup yields CDR1 SGHRS and CDR2 YFSETQ. Trimming removed 4 bases from V and 3 bases from J; junction bases left unmatched: 13. This CDR3 is built from 17 residues. The CDR3 sequence: CASSRESPGGGGNTIYF. CDR3 DNA sequence: TGCGCCAGCAGCAGAGAATCCCCAGGGGGAGGTGGAAACACCATATATTTT. Full variable domain (outside the CDR3, taken from reference TRBV5-1 and TRBJ1-3): KAGVTQTPRYLIKTRGQQVTLSCSPISGHRSVSWYQQTPGQGLQFLFEYFSETQRNKGNFPGRFSGRQFSNSRSEMNVSTLELGDSALYLCASSRESPGGGGNTIYFGEGSWLTVV.

This sequence joins TRBV7-2 and TRBJ2-4, with TRBD1 as a possible D gene (7 bases). V lost 6 bases, J lost 0 bases, and 18 bases lay in between. This CDR3 is built from 17 residues. Germline loops: CDR1 SGHTA, CDR2 FQGNSA. The DNA of the CDR3 is TGTGCCAGCAGTCGGGCCGCGGGACAGCTAGCCAAAAACATTCAGTACTTC. It is translated as CASSRAAGQLAKNIQYF. The whole variable domain, remainder taken from reference TRBV7-2 and TRBJ2-4, is GAGVSQSPSNKVTEKGKDVELRCDPISGHTALYWYRQSLGQGLEFLIYFQGNSAPDKSGLPSDRFSAERTGGSVSTLTIQRTQQEDSAVYLCASSRAAGQLAKNIQYFGAGTRLSVL.

The gene calls are TRBV19 and TRBJ2-7, with D possibly being TRBD2 (5 bases). V shed 3 bases and J shed 5 bases, with 17 bases lying between them. The CDR3 runs 15 residues. Germline CDR1 reads LNHDA; CDR2 reads SQIVND (reference sequence). The CDR3 region has the DNA TGTGCCAGTAGTATCTCGAGCGGAAGCCGCCACGAGCAGTACTTC. Its protein product is CASSISSGSRHEQYF.

Written as DNA, the CDR3 is TGTGCCAGCAGCTTGCGCTACGAGCAGTACTTC. This gives the protein CASSLRYEQYF. The chain couples TRBV5-6 to TRBJ2-5; no clear D gene. The DNA end favors TRBJ2-7, so the J call may be wrong. Germline CDR1 reads SGHDT; CDR2 reads YYEEEE. CDR3 length equals 11 residues.

V gene TRBV27 combines with J gene TRBJ2-3; no clear D. The CDR3 runs 13 residues. The germline V gene encodes CDR1 MNHEY and CDR2 SMNVEV (reference sequence). V dropped 8 bases and J dropped 2 bases, with 11 bases sitting between them. The CDR3 bases are TGTGCCAGCCGGGTACTGAACACAGATACGCAGTATTTT. Translation gives CASRVLNTDTQYF.

The V call is TRBV29-1, the J call TRBJ2-5; no definite D call. CDR3 length equals 15 residues. Trimming stripped 6 bases from V and 7 bases from J, with 24 bases between. CDR1 and CDR2 (germline): SQVTM, ANQGSEA. This CDR3 reads CSVADFLLPEVTQYF. The CDR3 DNA reads TGCAGCGTGGCCGACTTCTTACTTCCTGAGGTGACCCAGTACTTC.

This chain uses TRBV18 with TRBJ1-1, with TRBD1 as a possible D gene (5 bases). The CDR3 runs 15 residues. The ends were cut back, 1 base at V and 4 bases at J, with 13 bases in the middle. Germline V gives CDR1 KGHSH, CDR2 LQKENI. CDR3 sequence: CASSPLAPQGTEAFF. Here the CDR3 DNA reads TGTGCCAGCTCACCACTTGCCCCGCAGGGCACTGAAGCTTTCTTT.

V usage is TRBV19 and J usage is TRBJ2-3; 7 bases agree with TRBD1. CDR1 and CDR2 (germline): LNHDA, SQIVND (reference sequence). J gave up 5 bases and V 4 bases, and 6 bases lay outside the gene matches. The CDR3 has 14 residues. The CDR3 region is CASSTTGWEDTQYF. For the CDR3, the DNA is TGTGCCAGTAGTACGACAGGGTGGGAAGATACGCAGTATTTT.

Only one count was recorded for this clone. The J gene is TRBJ2-7, the V gene TRBV16; TRBD1 matches at 9 bases. Trimming took 0 bases from V and 6 from J; bases not matched to a gene: 6. The CDR3 contains 15 residues. Germline V lookup: CDR1 KGHSY, CDR2 FQNENV. Here the CDR3 reads CASSQSATGGTEQYF. DNA for the CDR3: TGTGCCAGCAGCCAATCGGCGACAGGGGGAACCGAGCAGTACTTC.

This rearrangement joins TRBV5-4 to TRBJ2-7; 7 bases line up with TRBD1. Trimming cost V 0 bases and J 2 bases; bases outside gene matches: 5. Germline V gene lookup returns CDR1 SGHNT and CDR2 YYREEE (reference sequence). The CDR3 is 15 residues long. The CDR3 protein is CASSLEKDRTYEQYF. The CDR3 DNA reads TGTGCCAGCAGCTTGGAAAAGGACAGGACCTACGAGCAGTACTTC.

V and J are TRBV23-1 and TRBJ1-2, with a possible D match to TRBD1 (6 bases). TRBV23-1 falls under the ORF class, with uncertain function. The CDR3 runs 14 residues. Trimming stripped 0 bases from V and 7 bases from J, with 12 bases between. This CDR3 reads CASSQSIGRGGYTF. The CDR3 region has the DNA TGCGCCAGCAGTCAATCGATCGGCAGGGGTGGCTACACCTTC.

The chain combines TRBV7-9 with TRBJ1-2, with D unresolved. The germline V gene encodes CDR1 SEHNR and CDR2 FQNEAQ (reference sequence). The ends were cut back, 5 bases at V and 2 bases at J, with 6 bases in the middle. The CDR3 runs 12 residues. The CDR3 nucleotides are TGTGCCAGCAGCACACAAAACTATGGCTACACCTTC. Translating gives CASSTQNYGYTF.

V is TRBV5-1 and J is TRBJ2-2; a weak D match, TRBD1 (5 bases). The length of the CDR3 is 16 residues. V dropped 1 base and J dropped 3 bases, with 13 bases sitting between them. Germline loops: CDR1 SGHRS, CDR2 YFSETQ. CDR3 region: CASSLLRGADTGELFF. The CDR3 DNA sequence: TGCGCCAGCAGCTTGCTAAGGGGCGCCGACACCGGGGAGCTGTTTTTT.

The chain is built from TRBV4-2 and TRBJ1-1, with D uncertain. This CDR3 contains 14 residues. Germline V lookup: CDR1 LGHNA, CDR2 YNFKEQ. The V gene lost 0 bases and the J gene lost 1 base, with 6 bases spanning the gap. CDR3 sequence (DNA): TGTGCCAGCAGCCAAGATCCGGGGAACACTGAAGCTTTCTTT. Translated: CASSQDPGNTEAFF.

The gene calls are TRBV6-6 and TRBJ2-7, with D perhaps TRBD1 (6 bases). Trimming cost V 7 bases and J 0 bases, with 10 bases left between them. The CDR3 contains 13 residues. The germline CDR1 and CDR2 sequences are MNHNY and SVGAGI (reference sequence). The CDR3 DNA reads as TGTGCCAGCAACCCGACAGGCTCCTACGAGCAGTACTTC. The encoded protein is CASNPTGSYEQYF.

The chain joins TRBV18 to TRBJ1-4; a possible D gene is TRBD1 (6 bases). V was cut by 0 bases and J by 0 bases, with 11 bases left in between. CDR3 length: 17 residues. Germline V gene data show CDR1 as KGHSH and CDR2 as LQKENI. CDR3 in DNA: TGTGCCAGCTCACCACCGGGACACCCAGCAACTAATGAAAAACTGTTTTTT. This codes for CASSPPGHPATNEKLFF.